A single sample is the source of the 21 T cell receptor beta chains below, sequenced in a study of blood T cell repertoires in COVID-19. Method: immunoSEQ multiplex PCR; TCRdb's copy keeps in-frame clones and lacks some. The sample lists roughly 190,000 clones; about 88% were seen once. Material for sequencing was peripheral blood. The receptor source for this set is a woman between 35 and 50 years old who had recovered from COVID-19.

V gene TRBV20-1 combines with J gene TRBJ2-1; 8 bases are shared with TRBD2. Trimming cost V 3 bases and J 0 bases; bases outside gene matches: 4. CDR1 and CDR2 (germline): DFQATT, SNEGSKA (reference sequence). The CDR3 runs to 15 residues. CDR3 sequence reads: CSASETSASYNEQFF. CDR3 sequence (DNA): TGCAGTGCTAGTGAGACTAGCGCCTCCTACAATGAGCAGTTCTTC.

CDR3 nucleotide sequence: TGTGCCAGCAGCCCGACGGGATCCTACGAGCAGTACTTC. It codes for CASSPTGSYEQYF. The chain is built from TRBV7-2 and TRBJ2-7; a possible D gene is TRBD2 (5 bases). The CDR3 spans 13 residues. V dropped 5 bases and J dropped 1 base, with 9 bases sitting between them. The germline V gene encodes CDR1 SGHTA and CDR2 FQGNSA.

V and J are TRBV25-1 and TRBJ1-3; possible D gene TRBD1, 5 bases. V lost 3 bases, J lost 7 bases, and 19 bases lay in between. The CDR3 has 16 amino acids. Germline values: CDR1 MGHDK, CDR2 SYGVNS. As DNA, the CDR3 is TGTGCCAGCAGTGATCTGGGGCGGTCCTCAGGGAACACCATATATTTT. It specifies CASSDLGRSSGNTIYF.

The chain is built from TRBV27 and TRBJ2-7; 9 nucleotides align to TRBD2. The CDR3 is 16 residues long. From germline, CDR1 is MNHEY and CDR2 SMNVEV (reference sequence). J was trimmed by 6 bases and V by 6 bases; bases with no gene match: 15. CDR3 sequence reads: CASRPARRAGGPEQYF. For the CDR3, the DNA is TGTGCCAGCAGGCCCGCCCGGAGGGCGGGAGGGCCCGAGCAGTACTTC.

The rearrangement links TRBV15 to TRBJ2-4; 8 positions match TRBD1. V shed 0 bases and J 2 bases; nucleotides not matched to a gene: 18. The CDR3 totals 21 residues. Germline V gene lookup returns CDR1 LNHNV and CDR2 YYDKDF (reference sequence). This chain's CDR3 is CATSRDLGAGGGFGSKNIQYF. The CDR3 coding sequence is TGTGCCACCAGCAGAGATTTAGGGGCAGGGGGCGGTTTCGGGTCCAAAAACATTCAGTACTTC.

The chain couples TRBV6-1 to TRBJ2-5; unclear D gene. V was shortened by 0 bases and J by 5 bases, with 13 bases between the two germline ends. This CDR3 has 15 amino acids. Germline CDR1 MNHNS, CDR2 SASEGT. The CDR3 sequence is CASSEARLSRETQYF. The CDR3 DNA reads TGTGCCAGCAGTGAAGCGCGGCTATCTCGGGAGACCCAGTACTTC.

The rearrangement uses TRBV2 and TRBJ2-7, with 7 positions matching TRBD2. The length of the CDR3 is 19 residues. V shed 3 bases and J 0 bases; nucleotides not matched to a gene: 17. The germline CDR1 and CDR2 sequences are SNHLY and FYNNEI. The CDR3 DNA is TGTGCCAGCAGTGACTCCACCTTCCTTGGCGGGAGCGACTCCTACGAGCAGTACTTC. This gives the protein CASSDSTFLGGSDSYEQYF.

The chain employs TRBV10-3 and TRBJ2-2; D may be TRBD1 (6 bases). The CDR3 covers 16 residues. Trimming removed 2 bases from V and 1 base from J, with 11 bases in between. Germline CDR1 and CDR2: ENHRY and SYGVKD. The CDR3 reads CAISEGTSLNTGELFF. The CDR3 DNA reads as TGTGCCATCAGTGAGGGGACATCATTGAACACCGGGGAGCTGTTTTTT.

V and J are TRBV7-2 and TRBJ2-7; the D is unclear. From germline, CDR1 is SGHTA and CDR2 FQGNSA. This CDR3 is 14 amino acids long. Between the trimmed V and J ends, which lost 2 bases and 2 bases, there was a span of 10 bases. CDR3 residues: CASSLSGGAYEQYF. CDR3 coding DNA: TGTGCCAGCAGCTTATCTGGCGGAGCCTACGAGCAGTACTTC.

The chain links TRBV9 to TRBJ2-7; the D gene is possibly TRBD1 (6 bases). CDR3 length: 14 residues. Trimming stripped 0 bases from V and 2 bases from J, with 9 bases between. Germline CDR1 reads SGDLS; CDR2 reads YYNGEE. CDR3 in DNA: TGTGCCAGCAGCGTAGGACAGGTCACCTACGAGCAGTACTTC. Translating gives CASSVGQVTYEQYF. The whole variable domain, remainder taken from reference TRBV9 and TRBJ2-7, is DSGVTQTPKHLITATGQRVTLRCSPRSGDLSVYWYQQSLDQGLQFLIQYYNGEERAKGNILERFSAQQFPDLHSELNLSSLELGDSALYFCASSVGQVTYEQYFGPGTRLTVT.

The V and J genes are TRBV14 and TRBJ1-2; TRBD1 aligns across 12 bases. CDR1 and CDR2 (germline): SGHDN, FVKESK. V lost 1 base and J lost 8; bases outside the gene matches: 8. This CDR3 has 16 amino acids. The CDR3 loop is CASSQGGTGGLWGYTF. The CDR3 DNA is TGTGCCAGCAGCCAAGGCGGGACAGGGGGCCTTTGGGGCTACACCTTC.

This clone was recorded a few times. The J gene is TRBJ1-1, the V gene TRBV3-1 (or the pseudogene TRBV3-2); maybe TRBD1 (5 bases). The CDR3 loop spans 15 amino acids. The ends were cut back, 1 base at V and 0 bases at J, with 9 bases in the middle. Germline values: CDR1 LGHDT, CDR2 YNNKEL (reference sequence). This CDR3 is CASSQGDSMNTEAFF. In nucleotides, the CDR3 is TGTGCCAGCAGCCAAGGTGACAGCATGAACACTGAAGCTTTCTTT.

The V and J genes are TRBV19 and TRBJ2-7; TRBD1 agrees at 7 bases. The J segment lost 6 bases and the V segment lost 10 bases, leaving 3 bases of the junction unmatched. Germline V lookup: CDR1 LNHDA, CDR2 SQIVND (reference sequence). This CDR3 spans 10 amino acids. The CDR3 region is CATGGVEQYF. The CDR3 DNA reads TGTGCCACAGGGGGTGTCGAGCAGTACTTC.

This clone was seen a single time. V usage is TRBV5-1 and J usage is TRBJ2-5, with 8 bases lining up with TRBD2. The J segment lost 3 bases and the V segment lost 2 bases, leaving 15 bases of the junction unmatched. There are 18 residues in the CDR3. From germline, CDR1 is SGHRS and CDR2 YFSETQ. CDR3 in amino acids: CASSFLSSGSFGEETQYF. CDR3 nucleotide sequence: TGCGCCAGCAGCTTTCTGTCGAGCGGGAGTTTCGGGGAAGAGACCCAGTACTTC.

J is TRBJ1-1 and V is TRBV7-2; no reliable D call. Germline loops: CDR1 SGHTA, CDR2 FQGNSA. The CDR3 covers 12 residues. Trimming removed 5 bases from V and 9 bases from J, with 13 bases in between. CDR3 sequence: CASSPEAYKAFF. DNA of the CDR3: TGTGCCAGCAGCCCGGAGGCGTACAAAGCTTTCTTT.

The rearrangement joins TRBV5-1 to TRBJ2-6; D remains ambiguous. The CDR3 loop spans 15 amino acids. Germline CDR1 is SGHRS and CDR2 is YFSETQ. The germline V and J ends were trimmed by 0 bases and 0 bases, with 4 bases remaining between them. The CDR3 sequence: CASSLASSGANVLTF. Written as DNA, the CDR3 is TGCGCCAGCAGCTTGGCCAGCTCTGGGGCCAACGTCCTGACTTTC.

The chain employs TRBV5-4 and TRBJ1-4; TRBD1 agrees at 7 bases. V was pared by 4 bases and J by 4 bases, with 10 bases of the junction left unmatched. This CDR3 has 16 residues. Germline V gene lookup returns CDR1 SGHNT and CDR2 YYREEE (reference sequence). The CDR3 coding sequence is TGTGCCAGCAGCCAGTCCTTCCGGGACAGTAATGAAAAACTGTTTTTT. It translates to CASSQSFRDSNEKLFF.

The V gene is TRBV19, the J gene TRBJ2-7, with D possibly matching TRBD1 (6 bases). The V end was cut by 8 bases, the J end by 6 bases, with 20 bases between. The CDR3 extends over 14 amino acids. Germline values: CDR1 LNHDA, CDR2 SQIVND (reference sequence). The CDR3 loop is CASSQGTTPREQYF. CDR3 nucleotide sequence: TGTGCCAGTTCTCAGGGGACAACACCGCGCGAGCAGTACTTC.

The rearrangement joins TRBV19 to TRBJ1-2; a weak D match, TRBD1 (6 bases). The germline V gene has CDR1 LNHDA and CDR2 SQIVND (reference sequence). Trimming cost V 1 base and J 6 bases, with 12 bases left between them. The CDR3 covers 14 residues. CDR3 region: CASSIAGVGDGYTF. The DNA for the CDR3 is TGTGCCAGTAGTATAGCAGGGGTCGGAGATGGCTACACCTTC.

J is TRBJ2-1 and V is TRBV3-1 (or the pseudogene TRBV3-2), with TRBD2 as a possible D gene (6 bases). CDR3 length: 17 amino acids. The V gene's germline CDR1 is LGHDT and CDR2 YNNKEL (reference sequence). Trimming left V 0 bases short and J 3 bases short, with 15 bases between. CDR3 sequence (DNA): TGTGCCAGCAGCCAAGATTCTGGCGGGATGGGCTACAATGAGCAGTTCTTC. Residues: CASSQDSGGMGYNEQFF.

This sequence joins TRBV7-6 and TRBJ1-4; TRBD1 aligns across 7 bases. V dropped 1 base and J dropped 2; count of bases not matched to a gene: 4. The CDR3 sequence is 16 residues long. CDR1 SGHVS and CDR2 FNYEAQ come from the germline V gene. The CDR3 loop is CASSLVRGQTNEKLFF. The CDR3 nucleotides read TGTGCCAGCAGCTTAGTGCGGGGACAGACTAATGAAAAACTGTTTTTT.